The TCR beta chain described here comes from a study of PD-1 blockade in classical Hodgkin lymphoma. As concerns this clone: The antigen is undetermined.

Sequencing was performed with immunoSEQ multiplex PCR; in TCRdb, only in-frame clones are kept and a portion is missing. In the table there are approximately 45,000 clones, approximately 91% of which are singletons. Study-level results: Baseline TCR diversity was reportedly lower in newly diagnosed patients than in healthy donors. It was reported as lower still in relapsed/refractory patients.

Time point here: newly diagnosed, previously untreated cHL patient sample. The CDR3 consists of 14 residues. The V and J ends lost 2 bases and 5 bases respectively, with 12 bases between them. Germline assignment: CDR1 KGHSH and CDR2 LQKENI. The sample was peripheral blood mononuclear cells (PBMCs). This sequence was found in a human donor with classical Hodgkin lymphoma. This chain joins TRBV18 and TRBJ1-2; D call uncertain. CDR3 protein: CASSPLIEAYGYTF. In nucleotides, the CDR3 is TGTGCCAGCTCACCATTAATAGAAGCTTATGGCTACACCTTC.